The 3 T cell receptor beta chains below all came from one sample that was sequenced in a study of T cell changes during pregnancy in multiple sclerosis. Clones were sequenced by immunoSEQ multiplex PCR, and TCRdb holds only the in-frame ones, with some missing. This sample has 45,000 to 55,000 clones, with approximately 88% found just once. The material was CD4+ T cells from peripheral blood mononuclear cells, obtained in the second trimester of pregnancy. The receptors here all came from a female donor with multiple sclerosis, enrolled in a pregnancy study.

V gene TRBV2 combines with J gene TRBJ2-3; the match to TRBD2 covers 9 bases. This CDR3 has 14 amino acids. The germline V gene has CDR1 SNHLY and CDR2 FYNNEI. The V segment lost 6 bases and the J segment 6 bases; nucleotides outside the gene matches: 7. Here the CDR3 DNA reads TGTGCCAGCAGCGCCGGGACTAGCTGGGATACGCAGTATTTT. Its translation is CASSAGTSWDTQYF.

V is TRBV6-1 and J is TRBJ2-1; 9 nucleotides agree with TRBD2. The V gene's germline CDR1 is MNHNS and CDR2 SASEGT. The J segment lost 0 bases and the V segment lost 4 bases, leaving 13 bases of the junction unmatched. The CDR3 sequence is 19 residues long. CDR3 in DNA: TGTGCCAGCAGTGGAGGGGCTACTAGCGGGTTCAGCTCCTACAATGAGCAGTTCTTC. This sequence encodes CASSGGATSGFSSYNEQFF.

The chain carries TRBV20-1 and TRBJ1-1; D unclear. This CDR3 comprises 11 residues. Deletions cut 3 bases from V and 1 base from J, with 3 bases between. Germline loops: CDR1 DFQATT, CDR2 SNEGSKA (reference sequence). The CDR3: CSASRNTEAFF. The CDR3 DNA is TGCAGTGCTAGCAGGAACACTGAAGCTTTCTTT.